This T cell receptor beta chain stems from a study of CD8 T cells in Susac syndrome. As for this clonotype: Its antigen is still unknown.

RNA totalling about 0.5 to 1 ug underwent reverse transcription with random hexamers. immunoSEQ multiplex PCR amplified TCR beta CDR3 across 54 Vbeta, 13 Jbeta. TCRdb redid the calling of the immunoSEQ multiplex PCR reads with MiXCR, one entry per CDR3 protein. The table lists approximately 150,000 distinct CDR3 sequences, 95% of them singletons. From blood CD8+ and CD4+ T cells, the TCR beta chain was sequenced. Points from the study as a whole: That the number of individuals in its TCR sequencing and HLA analysis was relatively small was acknowledged by the study.

The source of this sequence is a human donor with multiple sclerosis. Specimen: CD4+ T cells from PBMCs.

CDR3 loop: CATSDTGIGQPQHF. Written as DNA, the CDR3 is TGTGCCACCAGCGATACAGGGATCGGTCAGCCCCAGCATTTT. The chain joins TRBV24-1 to TRBJ1-5, with D maybe TRBD1 (6 bases). Trimming shortened V by 7 bases and J by 6 bases, and 15 bases separated the two germline ends. Germline values: CDR1 KGHDR, CDR2 SFDVKD. This CDR3 spans 14 amino acids.